The sequence of this TCR beta chain was determined in a study of human T cells and chemical hapten exposure. The overall study: Mostly female patients had alopecia areata, totalis or universalis. Study observations and caveats: Donors had alopecia, so their immune response may differ from healthy people's. Expanded TCRs grouped into significantly more large CDR3 similarity clusters than controls produced.

As the library was built, unique molecular identifiers were attached to individual cDNA molecules. TCRdb independently ran MiXCR on the RACE reads; one entry per CDR3 protein. The table records 90,000 to 110,000 distinct CDR3 sequences, less than 35% of them present only once. This sample's time point: patch test 3, about 24 weeks after DPC sensitization. Treatment reported: therapeutic diphenylcyclopropenone sensitization with weekly scalp DPC. This clonotype has just a few counts. What it recognizes is unknown. The V and J ends lost 2 bases and 4 bases, in that order; junction bases with no gene match: 7. The length of the CDR3 is 16 residues. Germline V gives CDR1 MNHEY, CDR2 SVGAGI.

The receptor's source is a man aged 35-49 years with alopecia areata. Some clones in this sample may be carry-over from other donors' samples. Here the sequenced sample was whole blood, taken in connection with sensitization to the hapten diphenylcyclopropenone (DPC). The V call is TRBV6-5, the J call TRBJ1-2; 10 positions match TRBD1. In DNA form, the CDR3 reads TGTGCCAGCAGTTACACCGGGACAGGGGTATCCTATGGCTACACCTTC. Translated: CASSYTGTGVSYGYTF.